There are a few counts of the clone carrying this T cell receptor beta chain. Germline V CDR1 and CDR2: MNHNS, SASEGT. CDR3 length equals 15 residues. V was trimmed by 6 bases and J by 6 bases, leaving 19 bases between them. This sample is part of a study of identical twins. Each CDR3 protein is one row after TCRdb ran MiXCR on the 5' RACE reads. The repertoire includes under 300,000 distinct CDR3 sequences, about 13% of them detected once, and 4% to 5% sits in the top ten. The sample was also linked to a second study, of yellow fever vaccine responses in identical twins.

The specimen sequenced was memory (CD45RO+) T cells sorted from blood. The origin of this receptor is a woman aged 18-29 years in good health. The chain employs TRBV6-1 and TRBJ2-3; possible D gene TRBD1, 6 bases. Here the CDR3 DNA reads TGTGCCAGCAGGCCCGGGACAAAAAAGTTGGATACGCAGTATTTT. It is translated as CASRPGTKKLDTQYF.